This TCR beta chain came from a study of radiotherapy plus CTLA-4 blockade in lung cancer. This table comes from immunoSEQ multiplex PCR, and its TCRdb copy is limited to in-frame clones, with some not included. This table holds 83,000 or so clones, around 83% found once. The ends lost 1 base at V and 4 bases at J; junction bases unmatched: 15. The germline CDR1 and CDR2 sequences are LNHDA and SQIVND (reference sequence). This CDR3 is built from 20 residues. The chain has TRBV19 and TRBJ2-3; 12 bases fit TRBD2. The TCR sequence derives from a human donor with non-small cell lung cancer who had stable disease on radiotherapy plus ipilimumab. This material consisted of peripheral blood, taken from a patient treated with radiotherapy plus ipilimumab. CDR3 sequence (DNA): TGTGCCAGTAGTATAGCTAGGTCTAGCGGGGGGGTAGGAGTTGCAGATACGCAGTATTTT. Its protein product is CASSIARSSGGVGVADTQYF.